Each of the 18 T cell receptor beta chains below was sequenced from the same sample in a study of blood T cell repertoires in COVID-19. Produced via immunoSEQ multiplex PCR; TCRdb's table is partial and in-frame only. The sample consists of about 150,000 clones, approximately 86% of them appearing once. Sequencing was performed on PBMCs or T cells enriched from blood (not recorded which). Every receptor here comes from a middle-aged woman who had recovered from COVID-19.

On this clone: Other nucleotide sequences in the sample specify the same CDR3. CDR3 sequence: CASSLAGGETQYF. CDR3 nucleotide sequence: TGTGCCAGCAGCTTGGCCGGGGGAGAGACCCAGTACTTC. The V gene is TRBV5-6, the J gene TRBJ2-5; perhaps TRBD2 as D (6 bases). In germline, CDR1 is SGHDT, CDR2 YYEEEE. The V end was cut by 0 bases, the J end by 4 bases, with 7 bases between. The CDR3 loop spans 13 amino acids.

V usage is TRBV27 and J usage is TRBJ2-7, with 10 bases identical to TRBD2. The ends lost 8 bases at V and 2 bases at J; junction bases unmatched: 3. This CDR3 has 13 amino acids. CDR1 is MNHEY, CDR2 SMNVEV, per germline (reference sequence). The CDR3 sequence: CASGLAAAYEQYF. The DNA of the CDR3 is TGTGCCAGCGGACTAGCGGCTGCCTACGAGCAGTACTTC.

This chain links TRBV5-4 with TRBJ1-6; possible D gene TRBD1, 6 bases. Trimming cost V 4 bases and J 8 bases, with 19 bases left between them. Germline V lookup: CDR1 SGHNT, CDR2 YYREEE (reference sequence). The CDR3 covers 16 residues. The CDR3 nucleotides read TGTGCCAGCAGCCACCGAGGGGGGGGAGATGATTCACCCCTCCACTTT. Protein product: CASSHRGGGDDSPLHF.

This clone has only one observation. The chain is built from TRBV18 and TRBJ2-5; TRBD2 aligns across 8 bases. V lost 5 bases and J lost 4; bases outside the gene matches: 6. Germline V gives CDR1 KGHSH, CDR2 LQKENI. This CDR3 spans 14 amino acids. CDR3 region: CASSSGLAGETQYF. As DNA, the CDR3 is TGTGCCAGCTCATCAGGACTAGCTGGAGAGACCCAGTACTTC.

Comments on this clone: The same CDR3 arises from other DNA sequences in this sample as well. V usage is TRBV11-3 and J usage is TRBJ2-3; 13 positions match TRBD2. The germline V gene has CDR1 SGHNT and CDR2 YENEEA. This CDR3 has 16 amino acids. V lost 5 bases to trimming and J lost 0 bases; unmatched junction nucleotides: 2. CDR3 sequence reads: CASSPGLAGSTDTQYF. DNA for the CDR3: TGTGCCAGCAGCCCGGGACTAGCGGGGAGCACAGATACGCAGTATTTT. The full variable domain, in which reference TRBV11-3 and TRBJ2-3 provide the parts outside the CDR3, is EAGVVQSPRYKIIEKKQPVAFWCNPISGHNTLYWYLQNLGQGPELLIRYENEEAVDDSQLPKDRFSAERLKGVDSTLKIQPAELGDSAVYLCASSPGLAGSTDTQYFGPGTRLTVL.

The chain links TRBV7-9 to TRBJ1-1; a weak D match, TRBD1 (5 bases). Germline lookup yields CDR1 SEHNR and CDR2 FQNEAQ (reference sequence). The length of the CDR3 is 15 residues. The V end lost 5 bases, the J end lost 0 bases, and 13 bases lay between the germline ends. This chain's CDR3 is CASSPNDRMNTEAFF. CDR3 DNA: TGTGCCAGCAGCCCGAATGACAGAATGAACACTGAAGCTTTCTTT.

The chain carries TRBV7-8 and TRBJ1-4; TRBD1 agrees at 8 bases. V was clipped by 5 bases and J by 8 bases; unmatched bases: 7. Looked up from germline, CDR1 is SGHVS and CDR2 is FQNEAQ. This CDR3 is 14 amino acids long. CDR3 nucleotides: TGTGCCAGCAGCCCGGACAGGGTGGGCGAAAAACTGTTTTTT. Translating it yields CASSPDRVGEKLFF.

This rearrangement joins TRBV30 to TRBJ1-4; TRBD1 agrees at 9 bases. Trimming at V came to 5 bases and at J to 8 bases, leaving 0 bases not matched to a gene. Germline V lookup: CDR1 GTSNPN, CDR2 SVGIG (reference sequence). The CDR3 covers 11 residues. CDR3 DNA sequence: TGTGCCTGGGGACAGGGGGAAAAACTGTTTTTT. Translation: CAWGQGEKLFF. Full variable domain (outside the CDR3, taken from reference TRBV30 and TRBJ1-4): SQTIHQWPATLVQPVGSPLSLECTVEGTSNPNLYWYRQAAGRGLQLLFYSVGIGQISSEVPQNLSASRPQDRQFILSSKKLLLSDSGFYLCAWGQGEKLFFGSGTQLSVL.

The gene calls are TRBV18 and TRBJ1-6; 9 bases align to TRBD1. The CDR3 has 15 residues. The V and J ends lost 3 bases and 8 bases, in that order; junction bases with no gene match: 5. Per germline, CDR1 KGHSH and CDR2 LQKENI. CDR3 nucleotide sequence: TGTGCCAGCTCACCCACGGGACAGGGAGATTCACCCCTCCACTTT. Residues: CASSPTGQGDSPLHF.

J is TRBJ1-5 and V is TRBV28; TRBD1 matches 8 bases. Germline V gene lookup returns CDR1 MDHEN and CDR2 SYDVKM. The CDR3 is made up of 16 amino acids. V was pared by 7 bases and J by 0 bases, with 8 bases of the junction left unmatched. Here the CDR3 DNA reads TGTGCCAGCAATTCCGGGACAGGTTATAGCAATCAGCCCCAGCATTTT. It yields the protein CASNSGTGYSNQPQHF.

This sequence joins TRBV27 and TRBJ2-2; a weak D match, TRBD1 (6 bases). Germline assignment: CDR1 MNHEY and CDR2 SMNVEV (reference sequence). V was trimmed by 8 bases and J by 0 bases, leaving 10 bases between them. The CDR3 is 14 amino acids. In DNA form, the CDR3 reads TGTGCCAGCCAGGGGTTTCCGAACACCGGGGAGCTGTTTTTT. As protein: CASQGFPNTGELFF.

This clone was detected a few times. This chain uses TRBV4-1 with TRBJ1-5; D uncertain. V was trimmed by 0 bases and J by 0 bases, leaving 6 bases between them. The CDR3 runs 15 residues. Germline V gives CDR1 MGHRA, CDR2 YSYEKL. This CDR3 reads CASSQELYSNQPQHF. CDR3 sequence (DNA): TGCGCCAGCAGCCAAGAGCTCTATAGCAATCAGCCCCAGCATTTT.

This sequence joins TRBV10-2 and TRBJ2-3, with D maybe TRBD2 (7 bases). The V gene's germline CDR1 is WSHSY and CDR2 SAAADI. This CDR3 comprises 13 residues. Trimming left V 6 bases short and J 8 bases short, with 15 bases between. The CDR3 nucleotides read TGCGCCAGCAGCTTGGGGGGGCTCGGTACGCAGTATTTT. It translates to CASSLGGLGTQYF.

The chain has TRBV10-3 and TRBJ2-7; D is undetermined. This CDR3 spans 11 amino acids. V lost 3 bases, J lost 5 bases, and 5 bases lay in between. Germline lookup yields CDR1 ENHRY and CDR2 SYGVKD. For the CDR3, the DNA is TGTGCCATCAGTGATGAGGACGAGCAGTACTTC. It encodes CAISDEDEQYF.

With respect to this clone: Its ends do not fully match the called genes, so a read error is possible. The chain joins TRBV3-1 (or the pseudogene TRBV3-2) to TRBJ2-3; 8 bases fit TRBD2. The germline gives CDR1 LGHDT, CDR2 YNNKEL (reference sequence). This CDR3 contains 16 residues. The CDR3 loop reads CARSRGAGGPTDTQYF. The CDR3 DNA is TGTGCCCGCAGCCGGGGGGCGGGGGGACCAACAGATACGCAGTATTTT.

This clone showed up just a few times. The chain links TRBV14 to TRBJ2-7; 12 bases are shared with TRBD2. This CDR3 contains 19 residues. With 4 bases clipped from V and 3 bases from J, the junction kept 16 bases outside the gene matches. From germline, CDR1 is SGHDN and CDR2 FVKESK. The CDR3: CASSPRSSGRAGYYYEQYF. The CDR3 DNA reads as TGTGCCAGCAGCCCCCGTTCTAGCGGGAGGGCCGGGTACTACTACGAGCAGTACTTC.

This chain links TRBV27 with TRBJ2-2, with TRBD2 identical over 9 bases. This CDR3 is built from 14 residues. J gave up 4 bases and V 8 bases, and 5 bases lay outside the gene matches. CDR1 is MNHEY and CDR2 is SMNVEV in the germline V gene (reference sequence). CDR3 bases: TGTGCCAGCTTTAGCGGGGGCCCCACCGGGGAGCTGTTTTTT. As protein: CASFSGGPTGELFF.

This chain uses TRBV6-4 with TRBJ2-2; 10 bases are a match to TRBD1. The germline V gene has CDR1 MRHNA and CDR2 SNTAGT. The V and J ends lost 4 bases and 5 bases, in that order; junction bases with no gene match: 10. The CDR3 has 17 amino acids. The CDR3 loop reads CASSALFGTGETGELFF. The CDR3 DNA sequence: TGTGCCAGCAGTGCCCTTTTCGGGACAGGGGAAACCGGGGAGCTGTTTTTT.